The rows below give T cell receptor beta chains drawn from one sample of a study of blood T cells in healthy people across ages. Via MiXCR, TCRdb re-called the 5' RACE reads, giving one row per CDR3 protein. The top ten clones hold 0.65% to 0.75% of a sample with 800,000 to 1,300,000 distinct CDR3 sequences, about 23% of them seen once. These sequences were also reported in another study, on T cells of mothers and their children.

The sequenced sample consisted of blood. These receptors all stem from a girl aged 2 to 10 in good health. CDR3s include the opening cysteine and the closing phenylalanine or tryptophan. D genes are given only for firm matches. For some rows the clone size is stated as once, few or many, or as a class when expanded; others skip it.

D: TRBD2; length: 12; V: TRBV29-1; size: few; J: TRBJ2-5; CDR3: CSVLVDQREQYF; DNA: TGCAGCGTCCTTGTAGATCAGCGGGAGCAGTACTTC
D: TRBD2; length: 17; V: TRBV7-8; size: few; J: TRBJ2-3; CDR3: CASSLAGLAGGGNTQYF; DNA: TGTGCCAGCAGCTTAGCTGGACTAGCGGGGGGCGGGAATACGCAGTATTTT
D: NA; length: 14; V: TRBV20-1; size: once; J: TRBJ2-7; CDR3: CSAQPPGTFYEQYF; DNA: TGCAGTGCTCAACCCCCCGGGACCTTCTACGAGCAGTACTTC
D: NA; length: 14; V: TRBV2; size: few; J: TRBJ1-1; CDR3: CASSFDSLNTEAFF; DNA: TGTGCCAGCAGTTTCGACAGCTTGAACACTGAAGCTTTCTTT
D: TRBD1; length: 14; V: TRBV4-3; size: NA; J: TRBJ1-6; CDR3: CASSHQVDRVPLHF; DNA: TGCGCCAGCAGCCACCAAGTAGACAGGGTCCCCCTCCACTTT
D: NA; length: 11; V: TRBV29-1; size: few; J: TRBJ1-1; CDR3: CSVDFRGEAFF; DNA: TGCAGCGTTGATTTCAGGGGTGAAGCTTTCTTT
D: NA; length: 15; V: TRBV4-1; size: NA; J: TRBJ1-4; CDR3: CASSQVGVTNEKLFF; DNA: TGCGCCAGCAGCCAAGTGGGCGTAACTAATGAAAAACTGTTTTTT
D: TRBD2; length: 15; V: TRBV3-1; size: few; J: TRBJ2-1; CDR3: CASSPLAGGIFEQFF; DNA: TGTGCCAGCAGCCCGCTAGCGGGAGGCATATTTGAGCAGTTCTTC
D: NA; length: 13; V: TRBV5-1; size: NA; J: TRBJ2-3; CDR3: CASRGQGGDTQYF; DNA: TGCGCCAGCAGGGGGCAGGGAGGAGATACGCAGTATTTT
D: NA; length: 14; V: TRBV27; size: NA; J: TRBJ2-7; CDR3: CASSPYGQPYEQYF; DNA: TGTGCCAGCAGTCCCTATGGACAGCCCTACGAGCAGTACTTC
D: NA; length: 15; V: TRBV11-2; size: NA; J: TRBJ2-7; CDR3: CASSLRLASSYEQYF; DNA: TGTGCCAGCAGCTTGCGACTTGCCAGCTCCTACGAGCAGTACTTC
D: NA; length: 14; V: TRBV10-3; size: NA; J: TRBJ2-7; CDR3: CAIRPTRDHYEQYF; DNA: TGTGCCATCAGGCCCACTAGAGATCACTACGAGCAGTACTTC
D: NA; length: 13; V: TRBV7-9; size: NA; J: TRBJ1-4; CDR3: CASSLEVGRGLFF; DNA: TGTGCCAGCAGCTTAGAAGTGGGCCGTGGGCTGTTTTTT
D: NA; length: 15; V: TRBV28; size: NA; J: TRBJ1-1; CDR3: CASSPTHTYSTEAFF; DNA: TGTGCCAGCAGTCCTACTCATACTTATTCGACTGAAGCTTTCTTT
D: TRBD2; length: 15; V: TRBV14; size: few; J: TRBJ2-5; CDR3: CASSHLAGGGETQYF; DNA: TGTGCCAGCAGCCATCTAGCGGGGGGCGGAGAGACCCAGTACTTC
D: NA; length: 12; V: TRBV29-1; size: NA; J: TRBJ1-2; CDR3: CSVGRRDYGYTF; DNA: TGCAGCGTGGGGCGTCGGGACTATGGCTACACCTTC